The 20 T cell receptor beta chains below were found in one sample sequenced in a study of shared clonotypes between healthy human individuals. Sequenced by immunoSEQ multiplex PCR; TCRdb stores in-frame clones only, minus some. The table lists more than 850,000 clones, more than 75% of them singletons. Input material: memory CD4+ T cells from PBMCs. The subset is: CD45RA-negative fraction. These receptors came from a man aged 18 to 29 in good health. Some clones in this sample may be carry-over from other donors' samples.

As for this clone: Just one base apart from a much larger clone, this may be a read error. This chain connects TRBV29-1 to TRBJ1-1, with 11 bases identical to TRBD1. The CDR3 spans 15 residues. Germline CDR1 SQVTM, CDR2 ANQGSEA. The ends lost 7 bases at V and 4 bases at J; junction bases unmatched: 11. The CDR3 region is CSAGTGGGMGTEAFF. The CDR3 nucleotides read TGCAGCGCGGGGACAGGGGGGGGGATGGGCACTGAAGCTTTCTTT.

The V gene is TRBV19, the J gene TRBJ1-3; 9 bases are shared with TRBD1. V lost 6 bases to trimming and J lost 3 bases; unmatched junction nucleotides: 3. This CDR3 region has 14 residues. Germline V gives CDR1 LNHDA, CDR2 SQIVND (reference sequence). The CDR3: CASRNRGLGNTIYF. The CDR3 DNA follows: TGTGCCAGTAGAAACAGGGGGCTTGGAAACACCATATATTTT.

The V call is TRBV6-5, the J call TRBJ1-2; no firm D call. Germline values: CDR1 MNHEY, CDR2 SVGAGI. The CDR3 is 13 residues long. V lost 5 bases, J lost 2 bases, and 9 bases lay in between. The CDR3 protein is CASSKAGNYGYTF. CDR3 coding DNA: TGTGCCAGCAGTAAGGCGGGGAACTATGGCTACACCTTC.

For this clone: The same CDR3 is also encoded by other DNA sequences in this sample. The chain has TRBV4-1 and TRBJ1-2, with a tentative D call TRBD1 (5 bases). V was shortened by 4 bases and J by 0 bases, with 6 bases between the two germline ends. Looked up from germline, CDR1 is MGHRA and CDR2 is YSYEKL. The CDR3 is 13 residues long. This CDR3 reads CASSPTANYGYTF. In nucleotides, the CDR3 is TGCGCCAGCAGCCCGACAGCTAACTATGGCTACACCTTC.

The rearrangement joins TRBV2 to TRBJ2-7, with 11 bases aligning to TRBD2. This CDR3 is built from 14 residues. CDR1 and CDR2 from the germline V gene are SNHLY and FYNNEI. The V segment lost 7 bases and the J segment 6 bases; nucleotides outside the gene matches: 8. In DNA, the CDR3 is TGTGCCAGCATTAGACTAGCGGGAATGGGCGAGCAGTACTTC. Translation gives CASIRLAGMGEQYF.

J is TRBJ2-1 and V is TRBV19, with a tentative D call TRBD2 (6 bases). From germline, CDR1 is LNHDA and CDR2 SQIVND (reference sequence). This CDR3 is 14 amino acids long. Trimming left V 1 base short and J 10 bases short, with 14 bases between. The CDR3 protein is CASSIGRWGGEQFF. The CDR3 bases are TGTGCCAGTAGTATAGGAAGATGGGGAGGCGAGCAGTTCTTC.

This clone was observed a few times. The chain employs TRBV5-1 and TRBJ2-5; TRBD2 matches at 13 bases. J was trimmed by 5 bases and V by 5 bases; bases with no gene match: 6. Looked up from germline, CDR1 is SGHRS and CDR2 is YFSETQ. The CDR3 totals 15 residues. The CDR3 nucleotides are TGCGCCAGCAGAGGACTAGCGGGAGTCGGGGAGACCCAGTACTTC. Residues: CASRGLAGVGETQYF.

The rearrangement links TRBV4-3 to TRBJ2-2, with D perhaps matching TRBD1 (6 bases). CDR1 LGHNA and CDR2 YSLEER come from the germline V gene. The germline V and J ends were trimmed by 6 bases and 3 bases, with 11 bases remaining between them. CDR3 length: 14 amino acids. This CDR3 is CASRRYRDTGELFF. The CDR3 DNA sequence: TGCGCCAGCAGACGTTACAGGGACACCGGGGAGCTGTTTTTT.

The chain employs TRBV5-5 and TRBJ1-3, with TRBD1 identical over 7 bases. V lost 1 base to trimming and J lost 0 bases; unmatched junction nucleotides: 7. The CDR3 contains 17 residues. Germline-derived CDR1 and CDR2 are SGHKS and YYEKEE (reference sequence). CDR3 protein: CASSLRAGGSSGNTIYF. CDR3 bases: TGTGCCAGCAGCTTGAGGGCAGGGGGATCCTCTGGAAACACCATATATTTT.

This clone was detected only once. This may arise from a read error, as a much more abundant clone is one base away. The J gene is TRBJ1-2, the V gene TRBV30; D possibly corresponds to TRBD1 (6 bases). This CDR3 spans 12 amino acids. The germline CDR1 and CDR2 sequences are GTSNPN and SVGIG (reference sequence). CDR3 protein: CAWSTGQPSYAF. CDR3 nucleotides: TGTGCCTGGAGTACCGGACAGCCGAGTTACGCCTTC.

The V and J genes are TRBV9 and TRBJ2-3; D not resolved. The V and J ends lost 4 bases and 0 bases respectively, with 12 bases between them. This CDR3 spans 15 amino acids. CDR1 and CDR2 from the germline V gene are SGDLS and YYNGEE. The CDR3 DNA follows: TGTGCCAGCAGCCCCCGTGGGGTTAGCACAGATACGCAGTATTTT. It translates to CASSPRGVSTDTQYF.

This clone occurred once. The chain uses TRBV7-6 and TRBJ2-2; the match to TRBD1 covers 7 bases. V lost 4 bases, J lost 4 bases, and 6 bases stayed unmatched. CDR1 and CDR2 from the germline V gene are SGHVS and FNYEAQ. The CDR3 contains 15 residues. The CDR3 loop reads CASSSTGSSTGELFF. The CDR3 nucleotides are TGTGCCAGCAGCTCGACAGGGAGTAGCACCGGGGAGCTGTTTTTT.

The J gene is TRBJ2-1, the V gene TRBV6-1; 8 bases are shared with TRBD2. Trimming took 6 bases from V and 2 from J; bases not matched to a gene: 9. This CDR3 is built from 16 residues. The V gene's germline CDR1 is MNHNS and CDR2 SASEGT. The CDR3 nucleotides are TGTGCCAGCAGGGAACGAAGCGGGAGTGCCTACAATGAGCAGTTCTTC. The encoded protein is CASRERSGSAYNEQFF.

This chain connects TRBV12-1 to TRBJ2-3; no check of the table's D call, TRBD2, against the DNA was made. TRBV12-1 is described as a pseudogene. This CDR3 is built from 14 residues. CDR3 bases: TGTGCCAGCAGCCCGCAAACGGGCACAGATACGCAGTATTTT. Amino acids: CASSPQTGTDTQYF.

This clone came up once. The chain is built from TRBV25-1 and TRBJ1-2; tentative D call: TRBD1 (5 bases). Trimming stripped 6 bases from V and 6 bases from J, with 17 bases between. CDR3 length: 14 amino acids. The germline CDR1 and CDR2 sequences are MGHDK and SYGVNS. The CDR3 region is CASRADVWDDGYTF. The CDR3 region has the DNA TGTGCCAGCAGAGCGGACGTGTGGGACGATGGCTACACCTTC.

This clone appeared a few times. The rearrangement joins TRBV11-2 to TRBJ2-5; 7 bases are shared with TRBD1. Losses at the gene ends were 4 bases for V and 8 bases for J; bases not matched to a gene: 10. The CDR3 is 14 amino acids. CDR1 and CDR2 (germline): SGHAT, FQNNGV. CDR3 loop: CASSSTLSGGTQYF. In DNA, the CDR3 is TGTGCCAGCAGCTCGACTCTCTCAGGGGGAACCCAGTACTTC. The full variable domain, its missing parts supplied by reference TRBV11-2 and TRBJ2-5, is EAGVAQSPRYKIIEKRQSVAFWCNPISGHATLYWYQQILGQGPKLLIQFQNNGVVDDSQLPKDRFSAERLKGVDSTLKIQPAKLEDSAVYLCASSSTLSGGTQYFGPGTRLLVL.

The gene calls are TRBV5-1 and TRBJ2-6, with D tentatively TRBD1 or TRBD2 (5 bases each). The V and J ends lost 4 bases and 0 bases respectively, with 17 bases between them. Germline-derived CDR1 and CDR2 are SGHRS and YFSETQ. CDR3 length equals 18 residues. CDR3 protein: CASSPPSGQYSGANVLTF. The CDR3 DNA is TGCGCCAGCAGCCCCCCCAGCGGACAATACTCTGGGGCCAACGTCCTGACTTTC. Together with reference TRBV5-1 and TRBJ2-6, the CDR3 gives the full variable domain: KAGVTQTPRYLIKTRGQQVTLSCSPISGHRSVSWYQQTPGQGLQFLFEYFSETQRNKGNFPGRFSGRQFSNSRSEMNVSTLELGDSALYLCASSPPSGQYSGANVLTFGAGSRLTVL.

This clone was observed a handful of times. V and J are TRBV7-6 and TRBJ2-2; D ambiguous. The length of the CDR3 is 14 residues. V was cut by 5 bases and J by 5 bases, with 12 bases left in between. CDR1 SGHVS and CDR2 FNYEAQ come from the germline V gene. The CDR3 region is CASSGDVRTGELFF. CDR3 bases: TGTGCCAGCAGCGGCGACGTTCGGACCGGGGAGCTGTTTTTT.

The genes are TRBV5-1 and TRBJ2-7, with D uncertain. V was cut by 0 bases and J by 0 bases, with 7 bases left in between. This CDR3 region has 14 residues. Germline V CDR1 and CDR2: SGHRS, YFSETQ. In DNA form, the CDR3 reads TGCGCCAGCAGCTTGGTTCCCAGCTCCTACGAGCAGTACTTC. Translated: CASSLVPSSYEQYF.

Here the CDR3 reads CSALKGETQYF. The CDR3 nucleotides are TGCAGTGCCCTAAAAGGCGAGACCCAGTACTTC. The chain recombines TRBV20-1 with TRBJ2-5, with no clear D. This CDR3 is 11 amino acids long. The germline gives CDR1 DFQATT, CDR2 SNEGSKA (reference sequence). The V and J ends lost 6 bases and 5 bases respectively, with 10 bases between them.